This T cell receptor (beta chain) appears in the sequencing data of a study of blood T cell repertoires in COVID-19. Assay: immunoSEQ multiplex PCR; the TCRdb copy retains only in-frame clones and omits some. The sample shows 200,000 to 300,000 clones, around four fifths of them seen only once. Looked up from germline, CDR1 is SGHAT and CDR2 is FQNNGV. The CDR3 contains 16 residues. J gave up 4 bases and V 6 bases, and 10 bases lay outside the gene matches. This chain links TRBV11-2 with TRBJ2-2, with 8 positions matching TRBD2. Sequenced: peripheral blood. This TCR was recovered from a man aged 55 to 70 with acute or convalescent COVID-19. CDR3 sequence: CASRTIRGTSTGELFF. The CDR3 DNA is TGTGCCAGCAGGACGATCCGGGGGACTAGCACCGGGGAGCTGTTTTTT. The variable domain in full, with the rest retrieved from reference TRBV11-2 and TRBJ2-2, is EAGVAQSPRYKIIEKRQSVAFWCNPISGHATLYWYQQILGQGPKLLIQFQNNGVVDDSQLPKDRFSAERLKGVDSTLKIQPAKLEDSAVYLCASRTIRGTSTGELFFGEGSRLTVL.